Presented here are 6 T cell receptor beta chains from one specimen sequenced in a study of early stage breast cancer tumors (dated by TCRdb to 2015 to 2018). The library was made by the immunoSEQ multiplex PCR assay. The source is immuneACCESS, and TCRdb retained only in-frame sequences with V and J called. Part of the clones is not carried over; for the studies checked, unresolved V genes explain less than half of this, and the remainder is unexplained. This sample has around 28,000 clones in its table, and more than 80% of those were observed once. The ten biggest clones cover more than 9.5% of the sample. The sequencing sample was made of blood. All receptors come from a person in their sixties or seventies with breast cancer.

The V call is TRBV11-2, the J call TRBJ2-3; TRBD2 aligns across 9 bases. Germline trimming cut 1 base from V and 3 bases from J; bases unmatched to any gene: 5. The CDR3 length is 16 residues. Germline V lookup: CDR1 SGHAT, CDR2 FQNNGV. The CDR3 DNA is TGTGCCAGCAGCTTAGGTAGCGGGAGCTATACAGATACGCAGTATTTT. Protein product: CASSLGSGSYTDTQYF.

The V gene is TRBV7-9, the J gene TRBJ2-7, with D maybe TRBD2 (6 bases). The CDR3 is made up of 16 amino acids. Germline V gene data show CDR1 as SEHNR and CDR2 as FQNEAQ (reference sequence). V was cut by 5 bases and J by 7 bases, with 24 bases left in between. The DNA of the CDR3 is TGTGCCAGCAGCACAGCGGAGCTGACGGGGGACGAAGAGCAGTACTTC. The encoded protein is CASSTAELTGDEEQYF.

The chain carries TRBV19 and TRBJ1-3; D uncertain. The CDR3 contains 16 residues. With 3 bases removed from V and 0 bases from J, the gap between germline ends came to 12 bases. Germline lookup yields CDR1 LNHDA and CDR2 SQIVND (reference sequence). The CDR3 DNA is TGTGCCAGTAGTATGGCGGGAATGGACTCTGGAAACACCATATATTTT. Its translation is CASSMAGMDSGNTIYF.

CDR3 nucleotide sequence: TGTGCCAGCAGCTTAGGGACTAGCGGGATTTATGAGCAGTTCTTC. Residues: CASSLGTSGIYEQFF. J is TRBJ2-1 and V is TRBV7-3, with 13 bases identical to TRBD2. Germline CDR1 reads SGHTA; CDR2 reads FQGTGA. The CDR3 is 15 amino acids. J gave up 8 bases and V 2 bases, and 3 bases lay outside the gene matches. Full variable domain (outside the CDR3, taken from reference TRBV7-3 and TRBJ2-1): GAGVSQTPSNKVTEKGKYVELRCDPISGHTALYWYRQSLGQGPEFLIYFQGTGAADDSGLPNDRFFAVRPEGSVSTLKIQRTERGDSAVYLCASSLGTSGIYEQFFGPGTRLTVL.

This sequence joins TRBV11-3 and TRBJ2-7; TRBD2 agrees at 11 bases. CDR3 length: 18 amino acids. V lost 3 bases, J lost 0 bases, and 10 bases stayed unmatched. In germline, CDR1 is SGHNT, CDR2 YENEEA. The CDR3 region has the DNA TGTGCCAGCAGCTTCTTGACTAGCGGGGCATCATCCTCCTACGAGCAGTACTTC. Translating it yields CASSFLTSGASSSYEQYF. Using reference TRBV11-3 and TRBJ2-7 for the parts outside the CDR3, the full variable domain is EAGVVQSPRYKIIEKKQPVAFWCNPISGHNTLYWYLQNLGQGPELLIRYENEEAVDDSQLPKDRFSAERLKGVDSTLKIQPAELGDSAVYLCASSFLTSGASSSYEQYFGPGTRLTVT.

As concerns this clone: The junction differs from germline at one of its ends, possibly a read error. J is TRBJ2-7 and V is TRBV11-2; TRBD2 aligns across 11 bases. This CDR3 is 15 amino acids long. Germline V gives CDR1 SGHAT, CDR2 FQNNGV. CDR3 DNA sequence: TGTGCCAGCAGCGGACCCGGGACTAGCGGCTACGAACAGTACTTC. This sequence encodes CASSGPGTSGYEQYF.